This T cell receptor beta chain was observed in a study of shared T cell receptors in the human thymus. TCRdb's table, derived via immunoSEQ multiplex PCR, lists solely in-frame clones and lacks some. This table has 630,000 or so clones, more than 75% appearing once. The CDR3 extends over 13 amino acids. Germline lookup yields CDR1 MDHEN and CDR2 SYDVKM. After removal of 8 bases from V and 9 bases from J, the junction contained 5 bases not matched to a gene. These records were also assigned to another study, of human thymus T cells. This second report adds: It looked as if thymic and blood repertoires used V and J genes in a biased way.

Source material: thymocytes. The receptor comes from a boy under two years old with a congenital heart defect. The chain employs TRBV28 and TRBJ2-1; 12 bases map to TRBD2. Written as DNA, the CDR3 is TGTGCCAGCCTAGCGGGGGGGCCAGGTGAGCAGTTCTTC. Its protein is CASLAGGPGEQFF. Drawing the rest from reference TRBV28 and TRBJ2-1, the complete variable domain is DVKVTQSSRYLVKRTGEKVFLECVQDMDHENMFWYRQDPGLGLRLIYFSYDVKMKEKGDIPEGYSVSREKKERFSLILESASTNQTSMYLCASLAGGPGEQFFGPGTRLTVL.